One sample yielded the 5 T cell receptor beta chains listed below, sequenced in a study of shared clonotypes between healthy human individuals. Profiling relied on immunoSEQ multiplex PCR, and the TCRdb table lists in-frame clones only, not all of them. This sample yields some 2,400,000 clones, of which around 95% are seen a single time; 0.1% to 0.15% belongs to the top ten. The sequenced sample was naive CD4+ T cells sorted from blood. Noted subset: CD45RA+ positively selected. The receptors derive from a man younger than 35 in good health.

The rearrangement links TRBV11-2 to TRBJ2-1, with 12 positions matching TRBD2. The CDR3 extends over 16 amino acids. With 5 bases clipped from V and 6 bases from J, the junction kept 8 bases outside the gene matches. Germline V gene data show CDR1 as SGHAT and CDR2 as FQNNGV. The CDR3 loop reads CASSLALAGGSNEQFF. The CDR3 coding sequence is TGTGCCAGCAGCCTAGCCCTAGCGGGAGGGAGCAATGAGCAGTTCTTC.

A single count supports this clone. The V and J genes are TRBV4-1 and TRBJ2-7; D gene ambiguous. V gave up 4 bases and J gave up 3 bases, with 16 bases separating them. This CDR3 is built from 15 residues. The germline V gene encodes CDR1 MGHRA and CDR2 YSYEKL. Here the CDR3 reads CASSLAAAGLYEQYF. The CDR3 nucleotides read TGCGCCAGCAGCCTCGCGGCGGCTGGGCTCTACGAGCAGTACTTC.

The chain joins TRBV5-1 to TRBJ1-2; 9 bases match TRBD1. Germline assignment: CDR1 SGHRS and CDR2 YFSETQ. J gave up 7 bases and V 4 bases, and 5 bases lay outside the gene matches. CDR3 length: 13 residues. Here the CDR3 DNA reads TGCGCCAGCAGCATCGGGACAGGGAGTGGCTACACCTTC. Protein product: CASSIGTGSGYTF.

The chain carries TRBV19 and TRBJ1-5, with D hard to call. Deletions cut 5 bases from V and 0 bases from J, with 11 bases between. CDR1 and CDR2 from the germline V gene are LNHDA and SQIVND (reference sequence). CDR3 length: 15 residues. DNA for the CDR3: TGTGCCAGTAGTCAGACGGCAGTTAGCAATCAGCCCCAGCATTTT. Protein product: CASSQTAVSNQPQHF.

The chain combines TRBV19 with TRBJ1-6, with D perhaps matching TRBD1 (5 bases). V was cut by 8 bases and J by 8 bases, with 19 bases left in between. The germline CDR1 and CDR2 sequences are LNHDA and SQIVND (reference sequence). The CDR3 has 15 amino acids. The DNA of the CDR3 is TGTGCCAGTTCCATGTGGGCCGGGGGAGATTCACCCCTCCACTTT. It is translated as CASSMWAGGDSPLHF.